This TCR beta chain was obtained from a study of identical twins. This clonotype was seen a handful of times. TCRdb re-analysed the 5' RACE reads in MiXCR, keeping a single row per CDR3 protein. The sample has 1.5 million to 2 million distinct CDR3 sequences, more than 30% seen once. Germline V CDR1 and CDR2: MNHEY, SVGAGI. The CDR3 length is 16 residues. V lost 10 bases, J lost 4 bases, and 17 bases stayed unmatched. The sample taken for sequencing was cord blood. This receptor was obtained from a newborn girl in good health. The rearrangement uses TRBV6-5 and TRBJ1-2; 8 bases are a match to TRBD1. The CDR3 region is CATGTGQVLLLYGYTF. The CDR3 DNA sequence: TGTGCCACCGGGACGGGACAGGTCCTTCTACTCTATGGCTACACCTTC.